Shown below are 6 T cell receptor beta chains from a single sample sequenced in a study of blood T cell repertoires in COVID-19. Only in-frame clones appear in the TCRdb table, and some are missing; sequencing was by immunoSEQ multiplex PCR. Of 280,000 or so clones detected, about 91% appear once; the ten largest clones hold around 12%. The material sequenced was peripheral blood. The receptors were gathered from a woman aged 60-75 years with acute or convalescent COVID-19.

Details on this clone: An end of the junction does not agree with germline; a read error may underlie this. This chain joins TRBV11-3 and TRBJ1-2; TRBD1 matches at 7 bases. Germline V gene data show CDR1 as SGHNT and CDR2 as YENEEA. This CDR3 region has 13 residues. The CDR3, as DNA: TGTGCCAGCAGCTTAGAAGGGGGCCGGGACAGCCACTTC. It codes for CASSLEGGRDSHF.

The chain is built from TRBV11-3 and TRBJ2-2; tentatively, D is TRBD2 (5 bases). Germline CDR1 SGHNT, CDR2 YENEEA. CDR3 length: 15 amino acids. The V and J ends lost 5 bases and 5 bases respectively, with 15 bases between them. The CDR3 region has the DNA TGTGCCAGCAGCCTAAGGGAGAGCGGAACCGGGGAGCTGTTTTTT. Amino acid sequence: CASSLRESGTGELFF.

The V and J genes are TRBV19 and TRBJ1-5, with TRBD1 matching over 8 bases. The CDR3 extends over 13 amino acids. Germline V gives CDR1 LNHDA, CDR2 SQIVND (reference sequence). V trimming: 7 bases; J trimming: 6 bases; junction bases outside the gene matches: 5. CDR3 in DNA: TGTGCCAGTACCTCGACAGGGGTTCAGCCCCAGCATTTT. Protein sequence: CASTSTGVQPQHF.

The chain uses TRBV18 and TRBJ1-1, with TRBD1 as a possible D gene (6 bases). The CDR3 runs to 14 residues. Per the germline V gene, CDR1 is KGHSH and CDR2 is LQKENI. V shed 8 bases and J shed 0 bases, with 13 bases lying between them. CDR3 sequence reads: CASQEQGLNTEAFF. The CDR3 DNA reads as TGTGCCAGCCAAGAACAGGGCCTGAACACTGAAGCTTTCTTT.

This chain links TRBV7-9 with TRBJ1-1, with D possibly matching TRBD1 (6 bases). V was pared by 1 base and J by 6 bases, with 12 bases between. This CDR3 region has 14 residues. Germline CDR1 reads SEHNR; CDR2 reads FQNEAQ (reference sequence). The CDR3 spells CASSLEGRGAEAFF. CDR3 coding DNA: TGTGCCAGCAGCTTAGAAGGCAGGGGCGCTGAAGCTTTCTTT. The full variable domain, its missing parts supplied by reference TRBV7-9 and TRBJ1-1, is DTGVSQNPRHKITKRGQNVTFRCDPISEHNRLYWYRQTLGQGPEFLTYFQNEAQLEKSRLLSDRFSAERPKGSFSTLEIQRTEQGDSAMYLCASSLEGRGAEAFFGQGTRLTVV.

The chain joins TRBV28 to TRBJ1-1, with D uncertain. The germline V gene encodes CDR1 MDHEN and CDR2 SYDVKM. This CDR3 is 10 amino acids long. Trimming took off 6 bases at V and 5 bases at J, with 4 bases between the two ends. CDR3 sequence reads: CASRSTEAFF. The CDR3 DNA is TGTGCCAGCAGGTCTACTGAAGCTTTCTTT.